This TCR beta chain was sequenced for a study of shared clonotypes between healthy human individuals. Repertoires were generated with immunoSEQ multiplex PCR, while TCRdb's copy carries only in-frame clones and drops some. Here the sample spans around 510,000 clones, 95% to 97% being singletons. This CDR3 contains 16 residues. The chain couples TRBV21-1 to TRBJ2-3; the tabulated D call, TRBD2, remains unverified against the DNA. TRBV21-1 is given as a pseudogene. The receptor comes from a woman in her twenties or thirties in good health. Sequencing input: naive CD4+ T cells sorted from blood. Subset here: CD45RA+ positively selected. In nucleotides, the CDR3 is TGTGCCAGCAGCTCCCCTAGCGGGGGGGTCCCAGATACGCAGTATTTT. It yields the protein CASSSPSGGVPDTQYF.